This T cell receptor beta chain was identified during a study of blood T cell repertoires in COVID-19. For the study at large: Sites in the United States, Italy and Spain provided acute and convalescent COVID-19 samples.

In the original analysis: From reference gene primer amplification, estimates of nucleated cell counts were derived. Assay used: immunoSEQ multiplex PCR; TCRdb lists only in-frame clones, some missing. That table supplies the V and J calls and clone size; D and trimming were determined from the DNA. The sample has a few hundred thousand clones, about 85% seen once; the top ten hold approximately 6.6%. With 4 bases clipped from V and 7 bases from J, the junction kept 11 bases outside the gene matches. CDR1 and CDR2 (germline): LGHNA, YSLEER. The CDR3 totals 15 residues. Material: PBMCs or T cells enriched from blood (not recorded which). The chain joins TRBV4-3 to TRBJ1-2; 8 bases match TRBD1. This clonotype was obtained from a woman between 50 and 59 years old who had been exposed to COVID-19. The CDR3 DNA sequence: TGCGCCAGCAGCCCAGCCGGAGGACAGGGACGTGGCTACACCTTC. The encoded protein is CASSPAGGQGRGYTF.